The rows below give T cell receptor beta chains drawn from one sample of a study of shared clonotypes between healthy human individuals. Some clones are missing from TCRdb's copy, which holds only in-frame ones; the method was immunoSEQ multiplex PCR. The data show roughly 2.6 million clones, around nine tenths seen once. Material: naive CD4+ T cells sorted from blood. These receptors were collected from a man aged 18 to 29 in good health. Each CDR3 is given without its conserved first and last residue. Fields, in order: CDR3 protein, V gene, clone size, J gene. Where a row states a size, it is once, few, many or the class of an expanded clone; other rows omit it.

cdr3_aa: AWSVINQVSPLH; v_call: TRBV30; clone_size: -; j_call: TRBJ1-6
cdr3_aa: ASSVRGDPTGEQY; v_call: TRBV9; clone_size: -; j_call: TRBJ2-7
cdr3_aa: AISKGQGNTGELF; v_call: TRBV10-3; clone_size: -; j_call: TRBJ2-2
cdr3_aa: ASSPQEKAYSLNSPLH; v_call: TRBV5-5; clone_size: -; j_call: TRBJ1-6
cdr3_aa: ASSDGRNNEQF; v_call: TRBV9; clone_size: -; j_call: TRBJ2-1
cdr3_aa: AWSPRGQLSDTQY; v_call: TRBV30; clone_size: -; j_call: TRBJ2-3
cdr3_aa: ASSPPGRGKFGETQY; v_call: TRBV16; clone_size: once; j_call: TRBJ2-5
cdr3_aa: ASSVFSGSSYNEQF; v_call: TRBV9; clone_size: -; j_call: TRBJ2-1
cdr3_aa: ASSESGRTEAF; v_call: TRBV10-1; clone_size: few; j_call: TRBJ1-1
cdr3_aa: ASSDGLIAKNIQY; v_call: TRBV6-1; clone_size: -; j_call: TRBJ2-4
cdr3_aa: ASSQVLAGGRNEQF; v_call: TRBV4-1; clone_size: -; j_call: TRBJ2-1
cdr3_aa: ASRGDPDVHNEQF; v_call: TRBV5-4; clone_size: -; j_call: TRBJ2-1
cdr3_aa: ASRGEVKNSPLH; v_call: TRBV11-2; clone_size: -; j_call: TRBJ1-6
cdr3_aa: ASSGGAGQPQH; v_call: TRBV5-1; clone_size: -; j_call: TRBJ1-5
cdr3_aa: ASSGGRRETQY; v_call: TRBV2; clone_size: once; j_call: TRBJ2-5
cdr3_aa: ASHSLGGGGYT; v_call: TRBV7-9; clone_size: -; j_call: TRBJ1-2
cdr3_aa: ASSVEGNTEAF; v_call: TRBV9; clone_size: few; j_call: TRBJ1-1